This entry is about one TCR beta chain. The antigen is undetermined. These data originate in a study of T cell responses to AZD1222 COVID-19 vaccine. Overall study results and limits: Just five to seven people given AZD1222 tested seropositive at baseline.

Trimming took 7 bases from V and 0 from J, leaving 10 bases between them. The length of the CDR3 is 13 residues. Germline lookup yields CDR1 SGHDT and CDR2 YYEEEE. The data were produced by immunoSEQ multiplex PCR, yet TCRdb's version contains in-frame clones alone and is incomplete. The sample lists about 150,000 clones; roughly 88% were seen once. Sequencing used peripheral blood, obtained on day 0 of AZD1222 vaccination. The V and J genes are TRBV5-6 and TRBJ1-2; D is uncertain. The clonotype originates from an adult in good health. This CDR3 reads CASVGKANYGYTF. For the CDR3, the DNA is TGTGCCAGCGTCGGCAAAGCTAACTATGGCTACACCTTC. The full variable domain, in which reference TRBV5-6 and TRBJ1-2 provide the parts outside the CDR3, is DAGVTQSPTHLIKTRGQQVTLRCSPKSGHDTVSWYQQALGQGPQFIFQYYEEEERQRGNFPDRFSGHQFPNYSSELNVNALLLGDSALYLCASVGKANYGYTFGSGTRLTVV.